This is a list of T cell receptor beta chains from one sample in a study of Graves' ophthalmopathy and Graves' hyperthyroidism. Each CDR3 protein gets one entry after TCRdb re-called the multiplex PCR reads with MiXCR. This sample has 740,000 or so distinct CDR3 sequences, with about 44% found just once. The sequenced sample was peripheral blood. The source is an adult man with Graves' ophthalmopathy. CDR3s include the opening cysteine and the closing phenylalanine or tryptophan. A D gene is named only where the DNA matches it firmly. The size entry is marked missing in some rows and otherwise reads once, few, many or a size class.

many	TRBV2	NA	TRBJ1-5	CASAVDGPPQHF	TGTGCCAGCGCGGTGGACGGTCCGCCCCAGCATTTT
NA	TRBV7-6	TRBD1	TRBJ1-4	CVSSPRDRNEKLFF	TGTGTCAGCAGCCCCCGGGACAGAAATGAAAAACTGTTTTTT
many	TRBV10-3	NA	TRBJ1-1	CAIGTGTHTEAFF	TGTGCCATCGGAACCGGGACGCACACTGAAGCTTTCTTT
NA	TRBV12-3/TRBV12-4	NA	TRBJ1-2	CASSFWDKYGYTF	TGTGCCAGCAGTTTTTGGGACAAATATGGCTACACCTTC
few	TRBV4-3	NA	TRBJ1-2	CASSHTAGYTF	TGCGCCAGCAGCCATACGGCTGGCTACACCTTC
NA	TRBV20-1	TRBD1	TRBJ1-2	CSARRDRVSGYTF	TGCAGTGCTAGACGGGACAGGGTATCTGGCTACACCTTC
few	TRBV20-1	NA	TRBJ2-5	CSARVIQQETQYF	TGCAGTGCTAGAGTAATCCAACAAGAGACCCAGTACTTC
few	TRBV7-8	NA	TRBJ1-2	CASSQGIGASYGYTF	TGTGCCAGCAGCCAAGGTATCGGGGCTTCCTATGGCTACACCTTC
NA	TRBV19	NA	TRBJ1-1	CASSTKGQSWLNTEAFF	TGTGCCAGTAGTACCAAAGGACAATCTTGGCTGAACACTGAAGCTTTCTTT
many	TRBV15	NA	TRBJ1-4	CATSRWGRGNEKLFF	TGTGCCACCAGCAGATGGGGCAGGGGTAATGAAAAACTGTTTTTT
NA	TRBV14	NA	TRBJ2-2	CASSPRLGSGELFF	TGTGCCAGCAGCCCTAGATTGGGTTCCGGGGAGCTGTTTTTT
many	TRBV19	NA	TRBJ1-5	CASRQANSNQPQHF	TGTGCCAGCCGACAGGCTAATAGCAATCAGCCCCAGCATTTT
NA	TRBV7-6	NA	TRBJ2-7	CASSQRNYEQYF	TGTGCCAGCAGCCAGAGAAACTACGAGCAGTACTTC
NA	TRBV3-1	NA	TRBJ2-7	CASSQLGQGSGGYEQYF	TGTGCCAGCAGCCAGTTGGGACAGGGGAGCGGGGGGTACGAGCAGTACTTC
NA	TRBV11-2	TRBD2	TRBJ2-7	CASSHEAGTSVTPMGSYEQYF	TGCGCCAGCAGCCATGAGGCCGGGACTAGCGTCACACCCATGGGATCTTACGAGCAGTACTTC
NA	TRBV6-5	NA	TRBJ2-5	CASSHRTGRLAQETQYF	TGTGCCAGCAGTCACCGGACAGGGCGACTAGCTCAAGAGACCCAGTACTTC
few	TRBV6-6	TRBD1	TRBJ1-1	CASSWGRTGNTEAFF	TGTGCCAGCAGTTGGGGGAGGACAGGGAACACTGAAGCTTTCTTT
few	TRBV11-1	NA	TRBJ2-3	CASSLDTGADTQYF	TGTGCCAGCAGCTTAGATACGGGAGCGGATACGCAGTATTTT
once	TRBV7-9	NA	TRBJ2-3	CASSLVKRDTQYF	TGTGCCAGCAGCTTAGTGAAGCGAGATACGCAGTATTTT
many	TRBV7-2	NA	TRBJ1-2	CASSLDAGAIYGYTF	TGTGCCAGCAGCTTAGACGCGGGGGCTATTTATGGCTACACCTTC
many	TRBV29-1	NA	TRBJ1-1	CSVAGGFGGAGAEAFF	TGCAGCGTTGCGGGAGGTTTCGGGGGCGCGGGCGCTGAAGCTTTCTTT
NA	TRBV7-2	NA	TRBJ2-7	CASSLVGSGWQYF	TGTGCCAGCAGTTTAGTGGGCTCGGGGTGGCAGTACTTC
few	TRBV5-4	NA	TRBJ1-1	CASSFAQLNTEAFF	TGTGCCAGCAGCTTCGCACAGCTGAACACTGAAGCTTTCTTT
NA	TRBV15	NA	TRBJ2-2	CATSGKFTGELFF	TGTGCCACCAGCGGAAAATTCACCGGGGAGCTGTTTTTT
few	TRBV9	TRBD2	TRBJ2-7	CASSPLAGGILKQYF	TGTGCCAGCAGCCCTTTAGCGGGGGGGATTCTGAAGCAGTACTTC
NA	TRBV7-9	NA	TRBJ2-7	CASSLLEGSTYEQYF	TGTGCCAGCAGCTTATTGGAGGGCAGCACCTACGAGCAGTACTTC
NA	TRBV5-1	TRBD1	TRBJ1-1	CASRGWDSTNTEAFF	TGCGCCAGCAGAGGATGGGACAGCACGAACACTGAAGCTTTCTTT
many	TRBV7-8	TRBD1	TRBJ1-4	CASRSGQGGREKLFF	TGTGCCAGCAGATCCGGACAGGGAGGTCGAGAAAAACTGTTTTTT
many	TRBV9	NA	TRBJ2-7	CASSGLGVEQYF	TGTGCCAGCAGCGGACTAGGCGTTGAGCAGTACTTC
many	TRBV20-1	TRBD1	TRBJ2-7	CSAEDRLSYEQYF	TGCAGTGCTGAGGACAGGCTCTCCTACGAGCAGTACTTC
NA	TRBV9	NA	TRBJ2-1	CASSVAEDRRSYNEQFF	TGTGCCAGCAGCGTAGCTGAGGACAGACGTTCCTACAATGAGCAGTTCTTC
NA	TRBV24-1	TRBD1	TRBJ2-7	CASSSRQGSGYEQYF	TGTGCCAGCAGTTCAAGACAGGGAAGTGGCTACGAGCAGTACTTC
few	TRBV7-2	NA	TRBJ1-5	CASSQRAGSKPQHF	TGCGCCAGCAGCCAGCGGGCAGGTTCGAAGCCCCAGCATTTT
NA	TRBV2	NA	TRBJ2-5	CASSVGMADTQYF	TGTGCCAGCAGTGTAGGGATGGCAGATACGCAGTACTTC
once	TRBV10-3	TRBD2	TRBJ2-3	CASSSTSGGGTDTQYF	TGTGCCAGCAGTTCCACTAGCGGGGGGGGCACAGATACGCAGTATTTT
NA	TRBV10-3	TRBD1	TRBJ2-2	CAISEPRGLTGELFF	TGTGCCATCAGTGAGCCCAGGGGGCTCACCGGGGAGCTGTTTTTT
NA	TRBV2	TRBD1	TRBJ2-7	CASRTGQGVYVQYF	TGTGCCAGCAGGACGGGACAGGGGGTCTACGTGCAGTACTTC
few	TRBV19	NA	TRBJ1-5	CASSEQGFSDQPQHF	TGTGCCAGTAGTGAACAGGGTTTTAGTGATCAGCCCCAGCATTTT
NA	TRBV7-9	NA	TRBJ2-2	CASRGSRRGHTGELFF	TGTGCCAGCCGAGGTTCCCGGCGGGGGCACACCGGGGAGCTGTTTTTT
NA	TRBV19	NA	TRBJ1-6	CASSISTGHNSPLHF	TGTGCCAGTAGTATTTCAACAGGACATAATTCACCCCTCCACTTT
NA	TRBV25-1	TRBD2	TRBJ2-2	CASRPTSGSTGELFF	TGTGCCAGCAGACCGACTAGCGGGAGTACCGGGGAGCTGTTTTTT
many	TRBV20-1	NA	TRBJ2-2	CSASSDGELFF	TGCAGTGCTAGTTCGGACGGGGAGCTGTTTTTT
few	TRBV24-1	TRBD2	TRBJ2-5	CATSEPRGGLQEETQYF	TGTGCCACCAGTGAGCCCCGCGGGGGGCTCCAGGAAGAGACCCAGTACTTC
many	TRBV15	TRBD1	TRBJ1-2	CATSRRQDREFHYGYTF	TGTGCCACCAGCAGAAGACAGGACAGGGAGTTTCACTATGGCTACACCTTC
NA	TRBV27	NA	TRBJ1-1	CASLGVNTEAFF	TGTGCCAGCCTCGGGGTGAACACTGAAGCTTTCTTT
few	TRBV11-2	TRBD1	TRBJ1-2	CASSSWTGRANYGYTF	TGTGCCAGCAGCTCCTGGACAGGGAGGGCAAACTATGGCTACACCTTC
NA	TRBV29-1	NA	TRBJ1-2	CSVLGGHLYGYTF	TGCAGCGTCCTTGGGGGGCACCTCTATGGCTACACCTTC
few	TRBV12-3/TRBV12-4	NA	TRBJ1-6	CASSFTTDSYNSPLHF	TGTGCCAGCAGTTTTACGACGGACAGCTATAATTCACCCCTCCACTTT
once	TRBV7-2	NA	TRBJ2-7	CASSLAGGGKQYF	TGTGCCAGCAGCTTGGCCGGAGGGGGAAAGCAGTACTTC
NA	TRBV11-2	TRBD2	TRBJ2-7	CASSGQGGYEQCF	TGTGCCAGCAGCGGCCAGGGAGGGTACGAGCAGTGCTTC
NA	TRBV25-1	TRBD1	TRBJ1-2	CASVARGHGYTF	TGTGCCAGCGTTGCCAGGGGGCATGGCTACACCTTC
NA	TRBV25-1	NA	TRBJ1-3	CASSPLAGGDTIYF	TGTGCCAGCAGTCCCCTAGCGGGGGGCGACACCATATATTTT
few	TRBV20-1	TRBD1	TRBJ2-7	CSAPTSGTGLGEQYF	TGCAGTGCGCCGACCTCTGGGACAGGGCTGGGAGAGCAGTACTTC
few	TRBV20-1	TRBD1	TRBJ2-6	CSARGRGSGANVLTF	TGCAGTGCTAGGGGCAGGGGGTCTGGGGCCAACGTCCTGACTTTC
NA	TRBV4-3	NA	TRBJ2-5	CASSQAPTGGQETQYF	TGCGCCAGCAGCCAAGCACCAACCGGGGGGCAGGAGACCCAGTACTTC
NA	TRBV19	NA	TRBJ2-6	CASSSQGGGSGANVLTF	TGTGCCAGCAGCTCACAGGGGGGGGGCTCTGGGGCCAACGTCCTGACTTTC
few	TRBV25-1	NA	TRBJ2-5	CASSDSAGGKETQYF	TGTGCCAGCAGTGATAGTGCCGGGGGCAAAGAGACCCAGTACTTC
NA	TRBV20-1	TRBD1	TRBJ2-7	CSAFGQDTYEQYF	TGCAGTGCTTTTGGACAGGATACCTACGAGCAGTACTTC
NA	TRBV20-1	NA	TRBJ2-7	CSAPLSSATYEQYF	TGCAGTGCTCCCCTCTCTAGCGCTACCTACGAGCAGTACTTC